One and the same sample provided the 13 T cell receptor beta chains below, sequenced in a study of siplizumab effects on memory and regulatory T cells. Here immunoSEQ multiplex PCR was the method, and the copy in TCRdb shows in-frame clones only, minus some. The sample shows about 100,000 clones, nearly 95% of them seen only once. Input material: Tregs sorted from blood. These TCRs come from a human donor in good health.

J is TRBJ2-1 and V is TRBV5-1, with D perhaps given as TRBD1 or TRBD2 (6 bases each). The germline V gene has CDR1 SGHRS and CDR2 YFSETQ. Trimming left V 3 bases short and J 9 bases short, with 19 bases between. The CDR3 length is 15 residues. The DNA for the CDR3 is TGCGCCAGCAGCTCTGGACAGCCGGGGGTCGGTGAGCAGTTCTTC. Translation gives CASSSGQPGVGEQFF. The whole variable domain, filled in from reference TRBV5-1 and TRBJ2-1, reads KAGVTQTPRYLIKTRGQQVTLSCSPISGHRSVSWYQQTPGQGLQFLFEYFSETQRNKGNFPGRFSGRQFSNSRSEMNVSTLELGDSALYLCASSSGQPGVGEQFFGPGTRLTVL.

The rearrangement joins TRBV6-5 to TRBJ1-5; the D gene is possibly TRBD1 (5 bases). The CDR3 length is 15 residues. CDR1 and CDR2 (germline): MNHEY, SVGAGI. The germline V and J ends were trimmed by 6 bases and 3 bases, with 15 bases remaining between them. The CDR3 region has the DNA TGTGCCAGCAGAAGGCTGACAGTGGACAATCAGCCCCAGCATTTT. Encoded protein: CASRRLTVDNQPQHF.

The V and J genes are TRBV6-6 and TRBJ1-2, with no clear D. The V gene's germline CDR1 is MNHNY and CDR2 SVGAGI (reference sequence). The CDR3 is made up of 14 amino acids. V gave up 0 bases and J gave up 3 bases, with 8 bases separating them. In DNA, the CDR3 is TGTGCCAGCAGTTACTCGCGGGTACACTATGGCTACACCTTC. It encodes CASSYSRVHYGYTF.

Details on this clone: Other DNA variants within this sample encode the same CDR3. The genes are TRBV30 and TRBJ2-3; TRBD2 is a possible D gene (7 bases). Germline CDR1 is GTSNPN and CDR2 is SVGIG (reference sequence). The germline V and J ends were trimmed by 0 bases and 6 bases, with 10 bases remaining between them. This CDR3 is 13 amino acids long. CDR3 region: CAWSVGGADTQYF. The CDR3, as DNA: TGTGCCTGGAGTGTGGGGGGGGCCGATACGCAGTATTTT. Supplemented by reference TRBV30 and TRBJ2-3, the full variable domain reads SQTIHQWPATLVQPVGSPLSLECTVEGTSNPNLYWYRQAAGRGLQLLFYSVGIGQISSEVPQNLSASRPQDRQFILSSKKLLLSDSGFYLCAWSVGGADTQYFGPGTRLTVL.

The chain has TRBV5-1 and TRBJ1-4; 9 bases are shared with TRBD1. CDR3 length: 15 amino acids. The V and J ends lost 4 bases and 8 bases, in that order; junction bases with no gene match: 9. The germline gives CDR1 SGHRS, CDR2 YFSETQ. CDR3 sequence reads: CASSITGTGLEKLFF. DNA for the CDR3: TGCGCCAGCAGCATAACCGGGACAGGGCTCGAAAAACTGTTTTTT.

The rearrangement uses TRBV6-1 and TRBJ2-1; tentatively, D is TRBD2 (5 bases). The CDR3 totals 12 residues. From germline, CDR1 is MNHNS and CDR2 SASEGT. The V gene lost 6 bases and the J gene lost 15 bases, with 18 bases spanning the gap. CDR3 coding DNA: TGTGCCAGCAGGACCCCTTGGCGGGCTTGGTTCTTC. Translating it yields CASRTPWRAWFF.

The chain carries TRBV12-2 and TRBJ2-1; TRBD2 is taken as the D call from the table, unchecked against the DNA. TRBV12-2 is flagged as a pseudogene. The CDR3 spans 16 residues. The CDR3 region is CASPDIPPGTYNEQFF. DNA of the CDR3: TGTGCAAGTCCAGATATACCCCCGGGTACCTACAATGAGCAGTTCTTC.

The chain employs TRBV7-9 and TRBJ2-7; D call uncertain. V was trimmed by 1 base and J by 7 bases, leaving 17 bases between them. Germline V CDR1 and CDR2: SEHNR, FQNEAQ (reference sequence). This CDR3 comprises 15 residues. This CDR3 is CASSLGLVTVEEQYF. CDR3 DNA: TGTGCCAGCAGCTTAGGATTAGTGACGGTTGAGGAGCAGTACTTC.

The rearrangement links TRBV28 to TRBJ1-2, with a weak D call TRBD1 (6 bases). The germline CDR1 and CDR2 sequences are MDHEN and SYDVKM. CDR3 length: 16 residues. V was trimmed by 7 bases and J by 0 bases, leaving 18 bases between them. CDR3 loop: CASKVGGTNSNYGYTF. The CDR3 DNA is TGTGCCAGCAAGGTTGGGGGGACAAATTCTAACTATGGCTACACCTTC.

The rearrangement links TRBV5-8 to TRBJ2-1, with 12 positions matching TRBD2. The CDR3 length is 15 residues. V lost 2 bases and J lost 6; bases outside the gene matches: 3. Per germline, CDR1 SGHTS and CDR2 YDEGEE. CDR3 residues: CASSLGLAGFNEQFF. For the CDR3, the DNA is TGTGCCAGCAGCTTAGGACTAGCGGGGTTCAATGAGCAGTTCTTC.

The V and J genes are TRBV4-1 and TRBJ2-7; D is possibly TRBD1 or TRBD2 (5 bases each). CDR1 and CDR2 from the germline V gene are MGHRA and YSYEKL. The CDR3 runs to 16 residues. Trimming took 3 bases from V and 0 from J, leaving 15 bases between them. The CDR3: CASSQVSGTASYEQYF. The CDR3 DNA reads as TGCGCCAGCAGCCAGGTATCCGGGACGGCCTCCTACGAGCAGTACTTC.

The chain employs TRBV18 and TRBJ2-3; perhaps TRBD1 as D (5 bases). Trimming pared 0 bases from V and 2 bases from J, leaving 15 bases between. CDR1 and CDR2 (germline): KGHSH, LQKENI. This CDR3 is 17 amino acids long. The CDR3, as DNA: TGTGCCAGCTCACCACCGCGTGCAGGGCCCCACACAGATACGCAGTATTTT. Its translation: CASSPPRAGPHTDTQYF.

The V gene is TRBV7-8, the J gene TRBJ2-7; possibly TRBD2 for D (5 bases). The CDR3 extends over 15 amino acids. Germline V lookup: CDR1 SGHVS, CDR2 FQNEAQ. V lost 3 bases to trimming and J lost 7 bases, with 19 bases between them. The CDR3 spells CASSFRTGKSPEQYF. The CDR3, as DNA: TGTGCCAGCAGCTTTCGGACGGGGAAGTCTCCAGAGCAGTACTTC.